Ten or more counts support the clone carrying this T cell receptor beta chain. Its specificity is unknown. Individual cDNA molecules were tagged with unique molecular identifiers, the study reported. One entry per CDR3 protein results from TCRdb running MiXCR on the 5' RACE reads. Of about 110,000 distinct CDR3 sequences listed, 9.5% to 13% are singletons. These data are taken from a study of early T cells in non-severe SARS-CoV-2 infection. For the study at large: The authors sequenced bulk RNA from unsorted whole blood, leaving chains unpaired.

Study-level points and caveats: Using VDJdb, the matching emphasized anti-spike CD8 responses while missing private and CD4 specificities.

The germline CDR1 and CDR2 sequences are KGHDR and SFDVKD. The CDR3 loop spans 14 amino acids. The V gene end was trimmed by 2 bases and the J gene end by 5 bases; junction bases not matched to a gene: 3. The sample comprised whole blood. This receptor was identified in an adult who was a healthcare worker with PCR-confirmed SARS-CoV-2 infection or an uninfected control (not recorded which). The chain couples TRBV24-1 to TRBJ1-2; 8 bases map to TRBD1. The CDR3 sequence: CATSDSDRVYGYTF. The CDR3 DNA follows: TGTGCCACCAGTGATTCGGACAGGGTGTATGGCTACACCTTC.